This T cell receptor (beta chain) was sequenced during a study of preoperative IRX-2 immunotherapy in early breast cancer. The treatment was: preoperative locoregional IRX-2 cytokine immunotherapy. Patients received preoperative, locoregional IRX-2 cytokine immunotherapy in a phase Ib study. Only in-frame clones appear in the TCRdb table, and some are missing; sequencing was by immunoSEQ multiplex PCR. The top ten clones hold around 12% of a sample with 3,000 to 4,500 clones, 60% to 80% of them seen once. CDR3 length: 16 amino acids. Germline V gives CDR1 MNHGY, CDR2 SAAAGT. Unmatched junction bases numbered 13, after V lost 6 bases and J lost 7 bases.

The clonotype originates from a human donor with breast cancer. The V call is TRBV6-8, the J call TRBJ2-1, with 9 bases identical to TRBD2. The specimen was tumor tissue, collected after IRX-2 immunotherapy. CDR3 bases: TGTGCCAGCAGACCAGGTGGTAGCGGGAGACAGAATGAGCAGTTCTTC. The encoded protein is CASRPGGSGRQNEQFF.